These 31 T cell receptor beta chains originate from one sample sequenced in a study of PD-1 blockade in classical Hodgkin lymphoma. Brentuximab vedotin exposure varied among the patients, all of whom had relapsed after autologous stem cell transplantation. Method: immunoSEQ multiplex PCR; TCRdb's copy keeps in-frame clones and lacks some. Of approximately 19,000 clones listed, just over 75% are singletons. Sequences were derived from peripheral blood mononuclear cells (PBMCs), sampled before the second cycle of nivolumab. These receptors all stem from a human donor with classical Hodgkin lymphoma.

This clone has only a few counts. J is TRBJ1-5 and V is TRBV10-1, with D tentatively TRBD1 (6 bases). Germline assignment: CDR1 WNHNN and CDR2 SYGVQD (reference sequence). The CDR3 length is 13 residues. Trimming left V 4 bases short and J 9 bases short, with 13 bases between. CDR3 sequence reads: CASSVGRGAPQHF. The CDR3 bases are TGCGCCAGCAGTGTCGGGCGGGGGGCGCCCCAGCATTTT.

CDR3 residues: CASSLERGVSYEQYF. The CDR3 bases are TGTGCCAGCAGCTTAGAGAGGGGGGTCTCCTACGAGCAGTACTTC. J is TRBJ2-7 and V is TRBV11-2, with D tentatively TRBD1 or TRBD2 (6 bases each). Trimming shortened V by 0 bases and J by 0 bases, and 9 bases separated the two germline ends. Germline CDR1 SGHAT, CDR2 FQNNGV. The CDR3 is made up of 15 amino acids. Full variable domain (outside the CDR3, taken from reference TRBV11-2 and TRBJ2-7): EAGVAQSPRYKIIEKRQSVAFWCNPISGHATLYWYQQILGQGPKLLIQFQNNGVVDDSQLPKDRFSAERLKGVDSTLKIQPAKLEDSAVYLCASSLERGVSYEQYFGPGTRLTVT.

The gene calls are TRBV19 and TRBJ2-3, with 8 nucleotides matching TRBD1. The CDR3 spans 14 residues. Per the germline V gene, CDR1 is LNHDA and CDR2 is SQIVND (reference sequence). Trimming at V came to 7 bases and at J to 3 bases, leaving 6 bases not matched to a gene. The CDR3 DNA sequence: TGTGCCAGTAACAGACAGGGGATGACAGATACGCAGTATTTT. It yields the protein CASNRQGMTDTQYF.

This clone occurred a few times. The CDR3 spells CASSVKGAGLNTIYF. The CDR3 DNA sequence: TGTGCCAGCAGTGTGAAGGGAGCGGGATTAAACACCATATATTTT. J is TRBJ1-3 and V is TRBV6-1; unclear D gene. This CDR3 is built from 15 residues. The germline gives CDR1 MNHNS, CDR2 SASEGT. V was shortened by 4 bases and J by 6 bases, with 16 bases between the two germline ends.

Here the CDR3 DNA reads TGTGCCAGCAGCCTCTCCAGCGGGAGGTGGGCATACAATGAGCAGTTCTTC. This encodes CASSLSSGRWAYNEQFF. The chain is built from TRBV7-2 and TRBJ2-1; TRBD2 aligns across 9 bases. CDR3 length: 17 amino acids. Germline V lookup: CDR1 SGHTA, CDR2 FQGNSA. The J segment lost 4 bases and the V segment lost 5 bases, leaving 12 bases of the junction unmatched.

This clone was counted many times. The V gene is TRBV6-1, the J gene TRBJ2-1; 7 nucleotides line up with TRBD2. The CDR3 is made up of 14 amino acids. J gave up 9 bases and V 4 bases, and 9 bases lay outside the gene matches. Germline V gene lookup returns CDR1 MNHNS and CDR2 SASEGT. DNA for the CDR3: TGTGCCAGCAGTGCACTAGCGCCCACAGGTGAGCAGTTCTTC. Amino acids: CASSALAPTGEQFF.

This CDR3 is CASSLSRQGPGELFF. The CDR3 nucleotides read TGTGCCAGCAGCTTGTCCCGACAGGGGCCCGGGGAGCTGTTTTTT. This sequence joins TRBV5-5 and TRBJ2-2; 8 bases are a match to TRBD1. The CDR3 loop spans 15 amino acids. CDR1 and CDR2 from the germline V gene are SGHKS and YYEKEE (reference sequence). The trim removed 1 base at V and 6 bases at J, leaving 5 bases unmatched.

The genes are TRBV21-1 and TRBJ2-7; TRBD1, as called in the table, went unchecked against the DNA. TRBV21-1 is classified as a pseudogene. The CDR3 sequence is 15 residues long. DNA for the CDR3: TGTGCCAGCAGCAAACGGCAGGGGCTTACCTACGAGCAGTACTTC. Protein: CASSKRQGLTYEQYF.

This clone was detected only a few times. CDR3 DNA sequence: TGTGCCAGCAGCTTAGCTTTGAAGGAAAACACCGGGGAGCTGTTTTTT. It encodes CASSLALKENTGELFF. The genes are TRBV7-9 and TRBJ2-2; D gene uncertain. This CDR3 is built from 16 residues. From germline, CDR1 is SEHNR and CDR2 FQNEAQ (reference sequence). Trimming removed 0 bases at V and 2 bases at J, with 10 bases between. The full variable domain, its missing parts supplied by reference TRBV7-9 and TRBJ2-2, is DTGVSQNPRHKITKRGQNVTFRCDPISEHNRLYWYRQTLGQGPEFLTYFQNEAQLEKSRLLSDRFSAERPKGSFSTLEIQRTEQGDSAMYLCASSLALKENTGELFFGEGSRLTVL.

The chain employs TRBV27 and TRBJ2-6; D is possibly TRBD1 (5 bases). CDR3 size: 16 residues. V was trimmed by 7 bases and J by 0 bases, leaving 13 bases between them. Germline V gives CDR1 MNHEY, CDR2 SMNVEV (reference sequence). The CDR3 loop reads CASTATVLSGANVLTF. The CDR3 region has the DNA TGTGCCAGCACCGCGACAGTCCTCTCTGGGGCCAACGTCCTGACTTTC.

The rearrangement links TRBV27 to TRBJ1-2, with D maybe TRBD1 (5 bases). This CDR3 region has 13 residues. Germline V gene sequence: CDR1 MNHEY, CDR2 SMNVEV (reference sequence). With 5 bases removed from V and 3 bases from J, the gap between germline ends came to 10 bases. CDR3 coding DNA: TGTGCCAGCAGTCACGGGGCCGACTATGGCTACACCTTC. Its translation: CASSHGADYGYTF.

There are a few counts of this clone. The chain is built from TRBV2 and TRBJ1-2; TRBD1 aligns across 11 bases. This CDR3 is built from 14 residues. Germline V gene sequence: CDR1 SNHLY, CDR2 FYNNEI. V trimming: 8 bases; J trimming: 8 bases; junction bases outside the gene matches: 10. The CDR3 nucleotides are TGTGCCAGCGTACCCGGACAGGGGGCATGGGGCTACACCTTC. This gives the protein CASVPGQGAWGYTF.

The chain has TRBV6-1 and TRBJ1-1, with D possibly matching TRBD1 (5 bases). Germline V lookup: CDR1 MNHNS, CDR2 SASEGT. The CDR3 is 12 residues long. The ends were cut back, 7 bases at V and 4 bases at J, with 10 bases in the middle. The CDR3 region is CASTMRGTEAFF. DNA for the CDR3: TGTGCCAGCACCATGAGGGGCACTGAAGCTTTCTTT.

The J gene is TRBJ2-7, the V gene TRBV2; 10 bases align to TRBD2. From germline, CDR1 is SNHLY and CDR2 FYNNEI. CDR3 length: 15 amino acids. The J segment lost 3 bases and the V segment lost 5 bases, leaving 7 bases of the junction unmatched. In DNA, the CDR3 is TGTGCCAGCAGTTCAGGGACTAGCGCGTACTACGAGCAGTACTTC. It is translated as CASSSGTSAYYEQYF.

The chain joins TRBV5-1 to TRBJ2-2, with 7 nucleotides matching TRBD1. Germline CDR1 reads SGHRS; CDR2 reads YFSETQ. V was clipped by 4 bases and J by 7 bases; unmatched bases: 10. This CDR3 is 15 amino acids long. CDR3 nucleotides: TGCGCCAGCAGCCTGAAGACAGGGTCGAACGGGGAGCTGTTTTTT. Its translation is CASSLKTGSNGELFF.

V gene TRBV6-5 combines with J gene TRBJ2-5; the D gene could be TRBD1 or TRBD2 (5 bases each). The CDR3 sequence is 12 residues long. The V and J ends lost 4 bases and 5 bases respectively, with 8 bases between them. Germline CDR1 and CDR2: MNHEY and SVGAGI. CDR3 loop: CASSSGDETQYF. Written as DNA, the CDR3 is TGTGCCAGCAGTTCCGGGGACGAGACCCAGTACTTC.

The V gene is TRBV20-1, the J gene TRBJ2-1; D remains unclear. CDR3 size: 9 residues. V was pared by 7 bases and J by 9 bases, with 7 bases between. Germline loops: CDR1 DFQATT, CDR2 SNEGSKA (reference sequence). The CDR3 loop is CSVRSEQFF. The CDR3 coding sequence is TGCAGTGTCAGGAGTGAGCAGTTCTTC.

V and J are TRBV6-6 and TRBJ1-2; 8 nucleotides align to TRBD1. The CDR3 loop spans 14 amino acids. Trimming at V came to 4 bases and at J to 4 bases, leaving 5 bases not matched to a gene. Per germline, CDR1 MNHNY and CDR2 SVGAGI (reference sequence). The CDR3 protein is CASSFSQGAYGYTF. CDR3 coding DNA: TGTGCCAGCAGTTTCTCTCAGGGGGCCTATGGCTACACCTTC.

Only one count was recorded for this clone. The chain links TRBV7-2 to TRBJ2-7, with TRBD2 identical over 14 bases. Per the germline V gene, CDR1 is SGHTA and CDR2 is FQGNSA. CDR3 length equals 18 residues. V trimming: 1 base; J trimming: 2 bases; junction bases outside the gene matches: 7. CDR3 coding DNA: TGTGCCAGCAGCTTAGTGACTAGCGGGGGGGTTAATACCTACGAGCAGTACTTC. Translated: CASSLVTSGGVNTYEQYF.

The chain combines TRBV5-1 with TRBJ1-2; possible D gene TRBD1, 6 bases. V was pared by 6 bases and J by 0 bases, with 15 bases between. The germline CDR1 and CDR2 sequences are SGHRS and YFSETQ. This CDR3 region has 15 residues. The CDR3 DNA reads TGCGCCAGCACCTATCAGACAGGAGCTAACTATGGCTACACCTTC. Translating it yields CASTYQTGANYGYTF.

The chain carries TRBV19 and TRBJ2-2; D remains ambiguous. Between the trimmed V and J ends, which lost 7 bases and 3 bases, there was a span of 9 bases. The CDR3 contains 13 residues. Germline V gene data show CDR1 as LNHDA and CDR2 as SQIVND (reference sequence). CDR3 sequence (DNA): TGTGCCAGTAATACCGATTACACCGGGGAGCTGTTTTTT. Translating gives CASNTDYTGELFF. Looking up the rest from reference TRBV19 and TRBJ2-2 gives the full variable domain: DGGITQSPKYLFRKEGQNVTLSCEQNLNHDAMYWYRQDPGQGLRLIYYSQIVNDFQKGDIAEGYSVSREKKESFPLTVTSAQKNPTAFYLCASNTDYTGELFFGEGSRLTVL.

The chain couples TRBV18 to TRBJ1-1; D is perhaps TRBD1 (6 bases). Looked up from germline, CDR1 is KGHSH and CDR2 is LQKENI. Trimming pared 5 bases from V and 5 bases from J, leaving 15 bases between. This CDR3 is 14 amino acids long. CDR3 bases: TGTGCCAGCTCAAAGGGGGGCGTAGAAACTGAAGCTTTCTTT. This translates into CASSKGGVETEAFF.

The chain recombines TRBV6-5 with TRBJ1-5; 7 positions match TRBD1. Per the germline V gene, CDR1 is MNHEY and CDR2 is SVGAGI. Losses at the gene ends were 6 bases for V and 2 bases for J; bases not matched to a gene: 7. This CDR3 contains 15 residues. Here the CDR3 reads CASSQQGYGNQPQHF. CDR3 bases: TGTGCCAGCAGCCAACAGGGGTACGGCAATCAGCCCCAGCATTTT.

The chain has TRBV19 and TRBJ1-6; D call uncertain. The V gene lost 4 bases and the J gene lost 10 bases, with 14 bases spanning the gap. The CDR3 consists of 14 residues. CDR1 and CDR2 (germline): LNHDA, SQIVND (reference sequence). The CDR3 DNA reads TGTGCCAGTAGTAACCATACGGTGAGGTCACCCCTCCACTTT. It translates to CASSNHTVRSPLHF.

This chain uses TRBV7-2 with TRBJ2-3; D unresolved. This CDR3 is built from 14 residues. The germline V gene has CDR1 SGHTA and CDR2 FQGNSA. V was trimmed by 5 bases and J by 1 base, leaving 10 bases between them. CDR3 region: CASSPPGRTDTQYF. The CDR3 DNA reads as TGTGCCAGCAGCCCCCCCGGACGCACAGATACGCAGTATTTT.

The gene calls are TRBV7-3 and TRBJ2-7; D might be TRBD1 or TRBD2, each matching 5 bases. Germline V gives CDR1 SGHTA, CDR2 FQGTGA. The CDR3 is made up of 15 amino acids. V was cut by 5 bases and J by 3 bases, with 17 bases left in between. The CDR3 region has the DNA TGTGCCAGCAGCCCAGAGTGGGACCCCGGCTACGAGCAGTACTTC. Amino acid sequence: CASSPEWDPGYEQYF. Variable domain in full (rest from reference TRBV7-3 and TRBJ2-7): GAGVSQTPSNKVTEKGKYVELRCDPISGHTALYWYRQSLGQGPEFLIYFQGTGAADDSGLPNDRFFAVRPEGSVSTLKIQRTERGDSAVYLCASSPEWDPGYEQYFGPGTRLTVT.

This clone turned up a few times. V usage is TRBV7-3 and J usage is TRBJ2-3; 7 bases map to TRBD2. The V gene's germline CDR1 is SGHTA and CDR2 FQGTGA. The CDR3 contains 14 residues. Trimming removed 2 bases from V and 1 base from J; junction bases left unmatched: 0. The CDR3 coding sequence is TGTGCCAGCAGCTTACTAGCGGGCACAGATACGCAGTATTTT. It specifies CASSLLAGTDTQYF.

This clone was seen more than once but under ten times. The CDR3 coding sequence is TGCGCCAGCAGCCAAGATGTAGGTGCTGAAGCTTTCTTT. This codes for CASSQDVGAEAFF. This rearrangement joins TRBV4-3 to TRBJ1-1; D not resolved. Trimming removed 0 bases at V and 6 bases at J, with 8 bases between. CDR3 length: 13 amino acids. Germline V gene lookup returns CDR1 LGHNA and CDR2 YSLEER.

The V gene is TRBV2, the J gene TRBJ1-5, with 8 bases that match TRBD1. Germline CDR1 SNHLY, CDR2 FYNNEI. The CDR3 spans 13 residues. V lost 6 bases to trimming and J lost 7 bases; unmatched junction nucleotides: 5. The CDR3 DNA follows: TGTGCCAGCAGCGCGGGGACAGGACAGCCCCAGCATTTT. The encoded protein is CASSAGTGQPQHF.

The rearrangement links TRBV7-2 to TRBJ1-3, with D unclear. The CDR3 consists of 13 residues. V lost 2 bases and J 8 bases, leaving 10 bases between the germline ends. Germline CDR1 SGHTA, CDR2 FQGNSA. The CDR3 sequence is CASSLQVRDTIYF. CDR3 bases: TGTGCCAGCAGCTTACAGGTGCGGGACACCATATATTTT.

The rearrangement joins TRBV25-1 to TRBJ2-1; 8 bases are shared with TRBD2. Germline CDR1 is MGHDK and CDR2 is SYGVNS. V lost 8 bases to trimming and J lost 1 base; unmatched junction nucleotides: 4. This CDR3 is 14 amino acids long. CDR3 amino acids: CASGAGGSYNEQFF. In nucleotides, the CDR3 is TGTGCCAGCGGGGCGGGGGGTTCCTACAATGAGCAGTTCTTC.